Reported below is one TCR beta chain. Germline values: CDR1 SGHVS, CDR2 FNYEAQ. V dropped 0 bases and J dropped 3 bases, with 8 bases sitting between them. This CDR3 has 14 residues. This table comes from immunoSEQ multiplex PCR, and its TCRdb copy is limited to in-frame clones, with some not included. The sample holds around 100,000 clones, approximately 81% seen once. This sample is drawn from a study of blood T cell repertoires in COVID-19. The receptor was derived from a human donor in a cohort sampled during active COVID-19. The sequenced sample consisted of peripheral blood. The V and J genes are TRBV7-6 and TRBJ2-5, with a weak D call TRBD2 (6 bases). CDR3 sequence: CASSLAGGKETQYF. The CDR3 nucleotides are TGTGCCAGCAGCTTAGCGGGAGGAAAAGAGACCCAGTACTTC.